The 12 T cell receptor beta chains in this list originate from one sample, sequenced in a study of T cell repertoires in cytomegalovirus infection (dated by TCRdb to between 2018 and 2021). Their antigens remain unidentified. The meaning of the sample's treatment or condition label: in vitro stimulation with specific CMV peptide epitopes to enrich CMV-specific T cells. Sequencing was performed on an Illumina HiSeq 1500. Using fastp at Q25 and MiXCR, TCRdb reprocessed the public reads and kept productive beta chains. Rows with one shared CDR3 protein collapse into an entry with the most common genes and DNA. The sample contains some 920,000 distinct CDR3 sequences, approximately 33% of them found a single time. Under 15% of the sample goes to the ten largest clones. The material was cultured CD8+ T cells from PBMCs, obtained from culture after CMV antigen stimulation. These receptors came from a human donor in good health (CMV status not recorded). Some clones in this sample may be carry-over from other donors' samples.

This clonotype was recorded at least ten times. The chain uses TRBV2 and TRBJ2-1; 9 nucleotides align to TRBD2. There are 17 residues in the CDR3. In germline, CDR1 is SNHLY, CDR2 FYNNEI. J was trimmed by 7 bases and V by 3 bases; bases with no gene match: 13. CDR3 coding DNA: TGTGCCAGCAGTGACCTCGGCGGGGGGGCTAAGGGAAATGAGCAGTTCTTC. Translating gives CASSDLGGGAKGNEQFF.

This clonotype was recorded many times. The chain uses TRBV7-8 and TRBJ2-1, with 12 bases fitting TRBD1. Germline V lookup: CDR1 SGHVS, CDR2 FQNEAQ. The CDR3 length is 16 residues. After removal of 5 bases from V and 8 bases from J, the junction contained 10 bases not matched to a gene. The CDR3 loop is CASSGRDRGPVHEQFF. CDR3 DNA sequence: TGTGCCAGCAGCGGTCGGGACAGGGGGCCTGTACATGAGCAGTTCTTC.

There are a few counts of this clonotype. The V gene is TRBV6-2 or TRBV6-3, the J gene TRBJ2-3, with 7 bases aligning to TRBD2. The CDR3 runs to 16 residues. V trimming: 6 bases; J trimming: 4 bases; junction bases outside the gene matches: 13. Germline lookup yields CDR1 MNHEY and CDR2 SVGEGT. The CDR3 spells CASSPPFGLEADTQYF. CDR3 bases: TGTGCCAGCAGCCCACCTTTCGGACTAGAGGCAGATACGCAGTATTTT.

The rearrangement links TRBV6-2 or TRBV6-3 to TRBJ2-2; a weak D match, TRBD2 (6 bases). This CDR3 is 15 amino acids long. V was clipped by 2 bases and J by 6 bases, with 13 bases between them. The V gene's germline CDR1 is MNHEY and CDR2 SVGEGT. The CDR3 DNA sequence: TGTGCCAGCAGTTACCGCGGGGATCGTTCCGGGGAGCTGTTTTTT. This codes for CASSYRGDRSGELFF.

This CDR3 is CASSFETGLPYGYTF. In DNA, the CDR3 is TGTGCCAGCAGTTTCGAAACAGGGTTGCCCTATGGCTACACCTTC. The rearrangement joins TRBV7-9 to TRBJ1-2; a weak D match, TRBD1 (6 bases). The CDR3 is 15 residues long. CDR1 and CDR2 (germline): SEHNR, FQNEAQ (reference sequence). Trimming stripped 6 bases from V and 4 bases from J, with 18 bases between.

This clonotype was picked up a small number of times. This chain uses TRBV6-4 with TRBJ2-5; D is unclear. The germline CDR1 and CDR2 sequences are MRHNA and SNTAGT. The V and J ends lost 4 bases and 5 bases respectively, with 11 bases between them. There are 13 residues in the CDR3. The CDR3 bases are TGTGCCAGCAGTGCGGCGGTTGGGGAGACCCAGTACTTC. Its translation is CASSAAVGETQYF.

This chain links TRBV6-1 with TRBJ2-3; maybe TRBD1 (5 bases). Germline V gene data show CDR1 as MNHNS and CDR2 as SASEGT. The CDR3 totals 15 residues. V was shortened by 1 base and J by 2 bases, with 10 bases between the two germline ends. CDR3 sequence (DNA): TGTGCCAGCAGTGAAGTCAGGGTGGCCACAGATACGCAGTATTTT. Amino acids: CASSEVRVATDTQYF.

The CDR3 here is CASGAAGSLQETQYF. The CDR3 nucleotides are TGTGCCAGCGGCGCCGCCGGGTCTCTTCAGGAGACCCAGTACTTC. This chain links TRBV6-2 or TRBV6-3 with TRBJ2-5; D call uncertain. The V gene's germline CDR1 is MNHEY and CDR2 SVGEGT. With 8 bases removed from V and 5 bases from J, the gap between germline ends came to 21 bases. The CDR3 runs 15 residues.

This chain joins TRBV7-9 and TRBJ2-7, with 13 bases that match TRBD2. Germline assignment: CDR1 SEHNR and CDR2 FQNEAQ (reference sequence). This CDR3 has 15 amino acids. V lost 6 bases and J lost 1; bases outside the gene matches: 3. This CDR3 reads CASSQTSGGSYEQYF. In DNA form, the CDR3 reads TGTGCCAGCAGTCAGACTAGCGGGGGGTCCTACGAGCAGTACTTC.

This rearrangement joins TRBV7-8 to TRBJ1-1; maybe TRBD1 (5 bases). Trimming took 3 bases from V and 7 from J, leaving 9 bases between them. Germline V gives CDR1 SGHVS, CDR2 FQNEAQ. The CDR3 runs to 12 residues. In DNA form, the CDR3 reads TGTGCCAGCAGCTTTTGGGGCAATGAAGCTTTCTTT. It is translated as CASSFWGNEAFF.

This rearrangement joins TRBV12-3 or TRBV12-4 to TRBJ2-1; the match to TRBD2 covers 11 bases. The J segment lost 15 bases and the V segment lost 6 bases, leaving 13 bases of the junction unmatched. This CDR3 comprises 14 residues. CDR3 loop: CASSLGLAGLSWFF. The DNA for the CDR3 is TGTGCCAGCAGCCTCGGACTAGCGGGCCTCTCGTGGTTCTTC.

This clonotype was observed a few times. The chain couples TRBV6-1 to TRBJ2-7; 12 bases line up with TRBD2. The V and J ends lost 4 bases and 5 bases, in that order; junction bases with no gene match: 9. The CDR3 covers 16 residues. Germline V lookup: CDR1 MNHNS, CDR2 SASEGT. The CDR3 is CASSGRGLAGIHEQYF. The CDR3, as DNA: TGTGCCAGCAGTGGTCGAGGACTAGCGGGGATCCACGAGCAGTACTTC.